The present T cell receptor beta chain was sequenced within a study of cytomegalovirus exposure and HLA in healthy donors. Study-wide context: HLA-typed donors contributed 65 million to 95 million unique TCRs, which were held in an early data release. Study-wide findings and caveats: Presence/absence analyses supposed approximately even sequencing depth among donors. TCR association rates varied by HLA locus in a later analysis, with DRB1 highest and HLA-C lowest.

As concerns this clone: The antigen is not known.

Use of 60 Vbeta and 13 Jbeta primers characterized the PCR. Only in-frame clones appear in the TCRdb table, and some are missing; sequencing was by immunoSEQ multiplex PCR. The sample shows about 110,000 clones, roughly 86% of them seen only once. The CDR3 has 13 residues. Looked up from germline, CDR1 is LNHDA and CDR2 is SQIVND (reference sequence). V dropped 8 bases and J dropped 4 bases, with 12 bases sitting between them. It was healthy bone marrow donors who served as donors. V gene TRBV19 combines with J gene TRBJ2-1; D possibly corresponds to TRBD2 (5 bases). The receptor was isolated from a man aged 40-50 years in good health and CMV-seronegative. Sequencing was performed on PBMCs. As DNA, the CDR3 is TGTGCCAGTGGCCCGGGGAATTACAATGAGCAGTTCTTC. Residues: CASGPGNYNEQFF. Complete variable domain (other parts from reference TRBV19 and TRBJ2-1): DGGITQSPKYLFRKEGQNVTLSCEQNLNHDAMYWYRQDPGQGLRLIYYSQIVNDFQKGDIAEGYSVSREKKESFPLTVTSAQKNPTAFYLCASGPGNYNEQFFGPGTRLTVL.